This TCR beta chain was sequenced in a study of shared clonotypes between healthy human individuals. Study-wide context: Three CD4 naive, three CD4 memory, two CD8 naive and one CD8 memory plate were used per donor.

The CDR3 is 13 amino acids. The V gene's germline CDR1 is SQVTM and CDR2 ANQGSEA. V dropped 2 bases and J dropped 5 bases, with 12 bases sitting between them. Original processing notes: ImmunoSEQ gave junction-only sequences without quality scores, so filtering differed. Using immunoSEQ multiplex PCR, the repertoire was profiled, and TCRdb retains in-frame clones only, with some absent. The V and J calls and clone size were taken over from that table, and D and trimming were inferred from the DNA. The sample has more than 2,000,000 clones; over 90% are singletons. V gene TRBV29-1 combines with J gene TRBJ2-5; TRBD2 is a possible D gene (6 bases). The receptor's source is a man aged 18 to 29 in good health. Some clones in this sample may be carry-over from other donors' samples. The sample consisted of naive CD4+ T cells from PBMCs. As for subset: CD45RA+ positively selected. This CDR3 reads CSVEQGGYETQYF. Here the CDR3 DNA reads TGCAGCGTTGAACAGGGAGGTTATGAGACCCAGTACTTC.